The present T cell receptor (beta chain) was sequenced within a study of blood T cell repertoires in COVID-19. Trimming took 1 base from V and 4 from J, leaving 10 bases between them. This CDR3 is 14 amino acids long. Germline V CDR1 and CDR2: LNHDA, SQIVND (reference sequence). Participant ages covered about 18 to 95 years across around 25 US areas. Allocation to cohorts depended on clinical history reported by the participants. Sequencing used immunoSEQ multiplex PCR; TCRdb keeps in-frame clones, though not all of them. The sample yields about 380,000 clones, around 89% seen once. This clone has just one count.

The chain has TRBV19 and TRBJ2-5; possibly TRBD2 for D (6 bases). Material: PBMCs or T cells enriched from blood (not recorded which). This clonotype originated in a woman under 30 who had recovered from COVID-19. The chain's CDR3 is CASSIVPGGETQYF. CDR3 DNA: TGTGCCAGTAGTATAGTACCCGGGGGAGAGACCCAGTACTTC.